The 26 T cell receptor beta chains below come from one sample, sequenced in a study of cytomegalovirus exposure and HLA in healthy donors. Amplification used 60 Vbeta primers and 13 Jbeta primers. The data were produced by immunoSEQ multiplex PCR, yet TCRdb's version contains in-frame clones alone and is incomplete. The repertoire holds about 130,000 clones, roughly 80% seen once, with 5.5% to 8.5% in the top ten. Sequenced input: PBMCs. The source of these receptors is a male donor in good health and CMV-seronegative.

This clone has a handful of counts. The V gene is TRBV7-9, the J gene TRBJ1-1; D ambiguous. The V end was cut by 5 bases, the J end by 1 base, with 14 bases between. Germline values: CDR1 SEHNR, CDR2 FQNEAQ (reference sequence). The CDR3 is 15 amino acids. The DNA for the CDR3 is TGTGCCAGCAGCCGCGCAGGAGGCAAGAACACTGAAGCTTTCTTT. This sequence encodes CASSRAGGKNTEAFF.

V usage is TRBV20-1 and J usage is TRBJ2-5; no clear D. Germline CDR1 is DFQATT and CDR2 is SNEGSKA (reference sequence). V shed 2 bases and J shed 5 bases, with 6 bases lying between them. The CDR3 sequence is 11 residues long. CDR3 in amino acids: CSARRAETQYF. CDR3 DNA sequence: TGCAGTGCTAGAAGAGCGGAGACCCAGTACTTC.

This clone showed up just a few times. The chain couples TRBV6-5 to TRBJ1-1; D may be TRBD1 (5 bases). The germline V and J ends were trimmed by 2 bases and 5 bases, with 12 bases remaining between them. The germline V gene encodes CDR1 MNHEY and CDR2 SVGAGI. This CDR3 contains 14 residues. CDR3 residues: CASSYHGGGTEAFF. In DNA form, the CDR3 reads TGTGCCAGCAGTTACCACGGGGGAGGGACTGAAGCTTTCTTT.

This chain links TRBV7-3 with TRBJ2-2; 7 positions agree with TRBD1. The V gene's germline CDR1 is SGHTA and CDR2 FQGTGA. This CDR3 is 14 amino acids long. Losses at the gene ends were 5 bases for V and 6 bases for J; bases not matched to a gene: 6. The CDR3 nucleotides are TGTGCCAGCAGCGCAAACAGGGGTCCCGGGGAGCTGTTTTTT. Translating gives CASSANRGPGELFF.

This clone turned up a few times. The V gene is TRBV2, the J gene TRBJ2-7; D perhaps matches TRBD1 (6 bases). Germline V gives CDR1 SNHLY, CDR2 FYNNEI. Trimming cost V 6 bases and J 3 bases, with 15 bases left between them. The CDR3 sequence is 14 residues long. The CDR3 DNA reads TGTGCCAGCAGGCAAGGGTCCAGGGGCTACGAGCAGTACTTC. Its protein product is CASRQGSRGYEQYF. Full variable domain (outside the CDR3, taken from reference TRBV2 and TRBJ2-7): EPEVTQTPSHQVTQMGQEVILRCVPISNHLYFYWYRQILGQKVEFLVSFYNNEISEKSEIFDDQFSVERPDGSNFTLKIRSTKLEDSAMYFCASRQGSRGYEQYFGPGTRLTVT.

V usage is TRBV28 and J usage is TRBJ2-5; 8 bases map to TRBD2. The CDR3 runs to 15 residues. The V and J ends lost 5 bases and 4 bases, in that order; junction bases with no gene match: 9. Looked up from germline, CDR1 is MDHEN and CDR2 is SYDVKM. The CDR3: CASSPGGGPGETQYF. The CDR3 nucleotides read TGTGCCAGCAGTCCCGGGGGGGGGCCCGGAGAGACCCAGTACTTC.

Of note for this clone: Other DNA sequences in this sample translate to the same CDR3. This sequence joins TRBV28 and TRBJ1-4; D gene uncertain. CDR3 size: 12 residues. Germline CDR1 and CDR2: MDHEN and SYDVKM. Trimming stripped 6 bases from V and 3 bases from J, with 5 bases between. The CDR3 loop is CASRSSNEKLFF. CDR3 in DNA: TGTGCCAGCAGGTCATCTAATGAAAAACTGTTTTTT.

The CDR3 DNA reads as TGTGCCACCGTAGGGGACCGCGGGAAGTACTTC. Residues: CATVGDRGKYF. The V gene is TRBV6-5, the J gene TRBJ2-7; TRBD2 is a possible D gene (6 bases). The CDR3 covers 11 residues. The V and J ends lost 10 bases and 11 bases respectively, with 18 bases between them. The germline V gene has CDR1 MNHEY and CDR2 SVGAGI.

Note on this clone: The junction shows a germline mismatch at one end, possibly a read error. The chain combines TRBV7-9 with TRBJ1-3; 8 positions match TRBD1. The CDR3 is 16 residues long. Germline values: CDR1 SEHNR, CDR2 FQNEAQ (reference sequence). The CDR3, as DNA: TGTTCCAGCAGCTCCCAGACAGGGGTGCCTGGAAACACCATATATTTT. Protein: CSSSSQTGVPGNTIYF.

This chain joins TRBV30 and TRBJ1-3; D unresolved. Between the trimmed V and J ends, which lost 4 bases and 2 bases, there was a span of 12 bases. In germline, CDR1 is GTSNPN, CDR2 SVGIG (reference sequence). CDR3 size: 14 residues. The CDR3 DNA reads TGTGCCTGGACCCCCCGGGGAGCTGGAAACACCATATATTTT. Protein sequence: CAWTPRGAGNTIYF. The whole variable domain, filled in from reference TRBV30 and TRBJ1-3, reads SQTIHQWPATLVQPVGSPLSLECTVEGTSNPNLYWYRQAAGRGLQLLFYSVGIGQISSEVPQNLSASRPQDRQFILSSKKLLLSDSGFYLCAWTPRGAGNTIYFGEGSWLTVV.

This chain connects TRBV28 to TRBJ1-4; no clear D. Per the germline V gene, CDR1 is MDHEN and CDR2 is SYDVKM. The length of the CDR3 is 12 residues. V gave up 6 bases and J gave up 7 bases, with 9 bases separating them. The CDR3 DNA follows: TGTGCCAGCAGGCCGGGTGCTGAAAAACTGTTTTTT. This translates into CASRPGAEKLFF.

The chain employs TRBV4-1 and TRBJ2-1; D gene unclear. This CDR3 comprises 16 residues. Germline CDR1 reads MGHRA; CDR2 reads YSYEKL. V shed 0 bases and J shed 9 bases, with 18 bases lying between them. The CDR3 coding sequence is TGCGCCAGCAGCCAAGAATCACCACTACCGGGTACTGAGCAGTTCTTC. As protein: CASSQESPLPGTEQFF.

This clone has only a few counts. V is TRBV5-8 and J is TRBJ2-1, with D perhaps TRBD1 (5 bases). The CDR3 loop spans 15 amino acids. V dropped 4 bases and J dropped 0 bases, with 11 bases sitting between them. The germline CDR1 and CDR2 sequences are SGHTS and YDEGEE. DNA for the CDR3: TGTGCCAGCAGCCCGACAGTGAGCTCCTACAATGAGCAGTTCTTC. Amino acids: CASSPTVSSYNEQFF.

The gene calls are TRBV6-5 and TRBJ2-2; 10 bases are shared with TRBD2. J lost 4 bases, V lost 2 bases, and 4 bases had no gene match. Per germline, CDR1 MNHEY and CDR2 SVGAGI. This CDR3 is 16 amino acids long. The DNA of the CDR3 is TGTGCCAGCAGTTACGTAGCGGGGGGTGGCACCGGGGAGCTGTTTTTT. It codes for CASSYVAGGGTGELFF.

The rearrangement uses TRBV5-1 and TRBJ1-1, with 7 bases that match TRBD1. The CDR3 spans 17 residues. With V trimmed by 4 bases and J by 0 bases, 12 bases remained unmatched. Germline lookup yields CDR1 SGHRS and CDR2 YFSETQ. The CDR3 protein is CASSTGRLGQMNTEAFF. The CDR3 DNA sequence: TGCGCCAGCAGCACAGGTCGTCTGGGACAGATGAACACTGAAGCTTTCTTT.

This clone was observed a single time. V usage is TRBV2 and J usage is TRBJ2-7, with D possibly being TRBD1 (5 bases). The CDR3 contains 17 residues. Trimming stripped 6 bases from V and 2 bases from J, with 23 bases between. Germline V gene data show CDR1 as SNHLY and CDR2 as FYNNEI. CDR3 DNA sequence: TGTGCCAGCAGCGGGCCGTCCCGTTACAGGACGCCCTACGAGCAGTACTTC. Protein product: CASSGPSRYRTPYEQYF.

The chain joins TRBV6-5 to TRBJ2-1; TRBD1 aligns across 9 bases. The CDR3 extends over 12 amino acids. V shed 9 bases, J shed 10 bases, and the junction held 7 bases outside the gene matches. The germline V gene has CDR1 MNHEY and CDR2 SVGAGI. The CDR3 nucleotides read TGTGCCAGTTGGGACAGGGATATCGAGCAGTTCTTC. It specifies CASWDRDIEQFF.

Only one count was recorded for this clone. The DNA of the CDR3 is TGTGCCAGCAGTTTCCAGGACAGCTACGAGCAGTACTTC. Protein sequence: CASSFQDSYEQYF. J is TRBJ2-7 and V is TRBV6-5; D possibly corresponds to TRBD1 (6 bases). This CDR3 is built from 13 residues. Looked up from germline, CDR1 is MNHEY and CDR2 is SVGAGI. Trimming stripped 4 bases from V and 3 bases from J, with 10 bases between.

The chain uses TRBV25-1 and TRBJ2-5, with a weak D call TRBD1 (5 bases). The CDR3 is 12 amino acids. V lost 7 bases to trimming and J lost 1 base, with 7 bases between them. Germline V gene lookup returns CDR1 MGHDK and CDR2 SYGVNS. CDR3 amino acids: CASKTAQETQYF. The CDR3 DNA follows: TGTGCCAGCAAGACAGCCCAAGAGACCCAGTACTTC.

The genes are TRBV19 and TRBJ2-5; 12 nucleotides line up with TRBD1. The CDR3 length is 16 residues. From germline, CDR1 is LNHDA and CDR2 SQIVND (reference sequence). Unmatched junction bases numbered 13, after V lost 10 bases and J lost 4 bases. As DNA, the CDR3 is TGTGCCATTGCTCCGAGCGGGACAGGGGGCAGAGAGACCCAGTACTTC. This codes for CAIAPSGTGGRETQYF.

The rearrangement links TRBV28 to TRBJ1-2, with D maybe TRBD1 (5 bases). This CDR3 is built from 14 residues. Germline V gives CDR1 MDHEN, CDR2 SYDVKM. The V end was cut by 7 bases, the J end by 3 bases, with 15 bases between. The CDR3: CASTQWSGDYGYTF. The CDR3 region has the DNA TGTGCCAGCACCCAATGGTCGGGGGACTATGGCTACACCTTC.

The chain employs TRBV4-1 and TRBJ2-3; 8 bases match TRBD2. The germline V gene has CDR1 MGHRA and CDR2 YSYEKL. J gave up 10 bases and V 5 bases, and 11 bases lay outside the gene matches. The CDR3 sequence is 14 residues long. CDR3 bases: TGCGCCAGCAGCGGAGGGACTAGTACGTTGTCGCAGTATTTT. Its protein is CASSGGTSTLSQYF.

The CDR3 reads CASSLLIGGGYGYTF. The CDR3 DNA reads as TGTGCCAGCAGTTTATTAATAGGGGGCGGTTATGGCTACACCTTC. The rearrangement uses TRBV28 and TRBJ1-2, with 7 bases lining up with TRBD1. CDR3 length: 15 amino acids. V lost 1 base and J lost 5; bases outside the gene matches: 7. Germline values: CDR1 MDHEN, CDR2 SYDVKM.

The rearrangement links TRBV5-4 to TRBJ1-2; D gene uncertain. The V gene lost 2 bases and the J gene lost 2 bases, with 7 bases spanning the gap. Germline V CDR1 and CDR2: SGHNT, YYREEE (reference sequence). The CDR3 spans 13 residues. As DNA, the CDR3 is TGTGCCAGCAGCTTAGGCGGGAACTATGGCTACACCTTC. Protein: CASSLGGNYGYTF.

The chain employs TRBV7-6 and TRBJ2-5, with 8 nucleotides matching TRBD1. Matching the DNA end better, TRBJ2-7 makes the J call doubtful. CDR3 length: 16 residues. Germline CDR1 reads SGHVS; CDR2 reads FNYEAQ. CDR3 in amino acids: CASSHIGDRLSYEQYF. In DNA, the CDR3 is TGTGCCAGCAGCCATATCGGGGACAGGCTAAGCTACGAGCAGTACTTC.

This clone was observed once. CDR3 in amino acids: CASSLSLGGELFF. The DNA of the CDR3 is TGTGCCAGCAGCTTATCTCTCGGCGGGGAGCTGTTTTTT. The chain couples TRBV7-6 to TRBJ2-2; D gene unclear. CDR1 is SGHVS, CDR2 FNYEAQ, per germline. The CDR3 covers 13 residues. V was cut by 2 bases and J by 7 bases, with 8 bases left in between.